Sequencing of this T cell receptor beta chain was carried out in a study of control samples from healthy donors and cancer patients. This clone was found a few times. The V end was cut by 3 bases, the J end by 4 bases, with 10 bases between. Germline-derived CDR1 and CDR2 are LNHNV and YYDKDF (reference sequence). CDR3 length: 13 amino acids. Using immunoSEQ multiplex PCR, the repertoire was profiled, and TCRdb retains in-frame clones only, with some absent. In the table there are some 130,000 clones, around nine tenths of which are singletons. This receptor was obtained from a man aged 35 to 55 in good health. Input material: blood. This chain links TRBV15 with TRBJ2-7; no reliable D call. The chain's CDR3 is CATSSSSIYEQYF. The CDR3 DNA reads TGTGCCACCAGCAGCTCATCAATTTACGAGCAGTACTTC.